The 15 T cell receptor beta chains below all came from one sample that was sequenced in a study of blood T cells in healthy people across ages. A J-beta primer mix and a sample-barcoded 5' primer were used in a second PCR of about 7 to 12 cycles. TCRdb itself ran the 5' RACE reads through MiXCR, one entry per CDR3 protein. Of hundreds of thousands of distinct CDR3 sequences detected, about a quarter appear once; the ten largest clones hold about 3%. These data were also filed under a second study, of T cells of mothers and their children.

What was sequenced was blood. The receptor source for this set is a boy younger than 18 in good health.

V is TRBV5-1 and J is TRBJ2-6; D is undetermined. Germline V gene sequence: CDR1 SGHRS, CDR2 YFSETQ. The germline V and J ends were trimmed by 4 bases and 0 bases, with 8 bases remaining between them. CDR3 length equals 15 residues. CDR3 coding DNA: TGCGCCAGCAGCACCGTCATCTCTGGGGCCAACGTCCTGACTTTC. This codes for CASSTVISGANVLTF.

The V gene is TRBV20-1, the J gene TRBJ2-3; 7 positions match TRBD2. CDR1 DFQATT and CDR2 SNEGSKA come from the germline V gene (reference sequence). The CDR3 contains 15 residues. The trim removed 0 bases at V and 4 bases at J, leaving 7 bases unmatched. This chain's CDR3 is CSARDPAGSADTQYF. In DNA, the CDR3 is TGCAGTGCTAGAGACCCAGCGGGGAGCGCAGATACGCAGTATTTT.

This clonotype was seen more than once but under ten times. The chain has TRBV12-3 or TRBV12-4 and TRBJ2-7; 8 positions match TRBD1. V lost 5 bases and J lost 5; bases outside the gene matches: 5. This CDR3 spans 13 amino acids. The CDR3 nucleotides read TGTGCCAGCAGTCCCGACAGGGGCCACGAGCAGTACTTC. Protein product: CASSPDRGHEQYF.

This clonotype was seen a handful of times. The V gene is TRBV10-3, the J gene TRBJ2-5, with 9 bases identical to TRBD1. The CDR3 contains 14 residues. CDR1 and CDR2 from the germline V gene are ENHRY and SYGVKD. Trimming took 4 bases from V and 5 from J; bases not matched to a gene: 5. The CDR3 DNA follows: TGTGCCATCAGTGCGGACAGGGGAGAGGAGACCCAGTACTTC. Translation: CAISADRGEETQYF.

This clonotype was counted only a few times. The V and J genes are TRBV2 and TRBJ1-4, with TRBD1 matching 7 bases. CDR1 is SNHLY and CDR2 is FYNNEI in the germline V gene. V was pared by 5 bases and J by 5 bases, with 8 bases of the junction left unmatched. The CDR3 is 15 amino acids. The CDR3 sequence: CASSPSGTVNEKLFF. Here the CDR3 DNA reads TGTGCCAGCAGTCCTAGCGGGACAGTGAATGAAAAACTGTTTTTT. Filled out from reference TRBV2 and TRBJ1-4, the complete variable domain reads EPEVTQTPSHQVTQMGQEVILRCVPISNHLYFYWYRQILGQKVEFLVSFYNNEISEKSEIFDDQFSVERPDGSNFTLKIRSTKLEDSAMYFCASSPSGTVNEKLFFGSGTQLSVL.

This chain links TRBV2 with TRBJ2-3; TRBD2 matches at 12 bases. V lost 6 bases to trimming and J lost 7 bases; unmatched junction nucleotides: 5. In germline, CDR1 is SNHLY, CDR2 FYNNEI. The length of the CDR3 is 14 residues. The CDR3 region is CASSRLAGAYTQYF. CDR3 nucleotides: TGTGCCAGCAGCAGACTAGCGGGGGCCTATACGCAGTATTTT.

CDR3 DNA sequence: TGTGCCAGCAGCCTAGACAGGGGGCCAATCTACGAGCAGTACTTC. Residues: CASSLDRGPIYEQYF. The chain is built from TRBV7-9 and TRBJ2-7, with TRBD1 matching 10 bases. The V segment lost 5 bases and the J segment 3 bases; nucleotides outside the gene matches: 7. Germline V gene sequence: CDR1 SEHNR, CDR2 FQNEAQ (reference sequence). The CDR3 is 15 amino acids.

This clonotype has more than one count but fewer than ten. CDR3 DNA sequence: TGTGCCAGCATTCGCGGGGGACTCCAAGAGACCCAGTACTTC. It specifies CASIRGGLQETQYF. J is TRBJ2-5 and V is TRBV2; 7 nucleotides match TRBD2. This CDR3 comprises 14 residues. Unmatched junction bases numbered 6, after V lost 7 bases and J lost 1 base. The germline V gene has CDR1 SNHLY and CDR2 FYNNEI. Based on the CDR3 plus reference TRBV2 and TRBJ2-5, the full variable domain is EPEVTQTPSHQVTQMGQEVILRCVPISNHLYFYWYRQILGQKVEFLVSFYNNEISEKSEIFDDQFSVERPDGSNFTLKIRSTKLEDSAMYFCASIRGGLQETQYFGPGTRLLVL.

This clonotype was seen more than once but under ten times. The chain is built from TRBV13 and TRBJ1-1; D gene ambiguous. This CDR3 region has 14 residues. Trimming removed 6 bases at V and 1 base at J, with 12 bases between. The germline CDR1 and CDR2 sequences are PRHDT and FYEKMQ (reference sequence). CDR3 in DNA: TGTGCCAGCAGTACGTATGCTCGGAACACTGAAGCTTTCTTT. Translation gives CASSTYARNTEAFF.

This chain connects TRBV5-1 to TRBJ1-1; 7 bases are shared with TRBD1. The CDR3 totals 15 residues. Germline assignment: CDR1 SGHRS and CDR2 YFSETQ. V was clipped by 1 base and J by 2 bases; unmatched bases: 5. The CDR3 region has the DNA TGCGCCAGCAGCTTGACAGGGGTTGGTAACACTGAAGCTTTCTTT. This encodes CASSLTGVGNTEAFF.

V usage is TRBV5-1 and J usage is TRBJ2-5, with 9 bases lining up with TRBD1. This CDR3 spans 14 amino acids. After removal of 2 bases from V and 4 bases from J, the junction contained 3 bases not matched to a gene. Germline CDR1 reads SGHRS; CDR2 reads YFSETQ. CDR3 DNA sequence: TGCGCCAGCAGCTTTTCGGGACAGGGAGAGACCCAGTACTTC. Protein sequence: CASSFSGQGETQYF.

The rearrangement links TRBV4-2 to TRBJ2-5; the D gene is possibly TRBD1 (6 bases). The J call is in doubt because the DNA end fits TRBJ2-7 better. The CDR3 has 15 amino acids. From germline, CDR1 is LGHNA and CDR2 YNFKEQ. The CDR3 sequence is CASSQEAQGNYEQYF. CDR3 coding DNA: TGTGCCAGCAGCCAAGAGGCACAGGGAAATTACGAGCAGTACTTC.

This clonotype came up a few times. CDR3 nucleotides: TGTGCCATCCAGACGCCGGGACAGGGGGTGCAGCAGTACTTC. Translating gives CAIQTPGQGVQQYF. The V and J genes are TRBV7-9 and TRBJ2-7; 11 bases fit TRBD1. CDR1 and CDR2 (germline): SEHNR, FQNEAQ (reference sequence). There are 14 residues in the CDR3. V dropped 10 bases and J dropped 8; count of bases not matched to a gene: 13.

There are a few counts of this clonotype. This CDR3 fails to terminate in the conserved phenylalanine or tryptophan, so it likely reflects a read error. The chain uses TRBV12-3 or TRBV12-4 and TRBJ1-1; no reliable D call. Trimming took 1 base from V and 1 from J, leaving 19 bases between them. The CDR3 consists of 18 residues. The CDR3 coding sequence is TGTGCCAGCAGTTTAGTAGAGTTGGGCAGCTTCTGGAACACTGAAGCTTTCCTT. Amino acids: CASSLVELGSFWNTEAFL.

This clonotype was seen a handful of times. J is TRBJ1-3 and V is TRBV6-6; 7 bases agree with TRBD1. The CDR3 is made up of 16 amino acids. The V segment lost 2 bases and the J segment 3 bases; nucleotides outside the gene matches: 7. Per germline, CDR1 MNHNY and CDR2 SVGAGI (reference sequence). The CDR3: CASSYGTGVFGNTIYF. CDR3 nucleotide sequence: TGTGCCAGCAGTTACGGTACAGGGGTCTTTGGAAACACCATATATTTT.